This T cell receptor (beta chain) was sequenced during a study of vaccination and CD4 T cells after COVID-19. About the study: Convalescent patients gave post-COVID blood a median approximately 100 days post-diagnosis, range 35 to 161.

The CDR3 length is 13 residues. CDR1 is DFQATT, CDR2 SNEGSKA, per germline (reference sequence). V shed 5 bases and J shed 4 bases, with 15 bases lying between them. Worth noting for this clonotype: Antigen: not known.

Sequence data for DNA of cultured CD4+ T cells were generated by the Oncomine TCR Beta short-read assay. TCRdb reprocessed the PCR reads with MiXCR, giving one entry per CDR3 protein. The repertoire holds over 15,000 distinct CDR3 sequences, with approximately 61% as singletons. Treatment indicated: 10-day PBMC culture with coronavirus spike peptide pools or control peptides (ViraFEST assay). Every well contained under 2.5 million PBMCs, which were grown with 10 IU/ml IL-2 and approximately 9.5 ug/ml peptide pools. Whole-study findings and limits: Spike mono-reactivity was found in 304 of the 307 vaccine-specific clones identified in convalescent patients.

This chain links TRBV20-1 with TRBJ2-7; D remains ambiguous. The sequences come from CD4+ T cells from blood, cultured in vitro, collected after SARS-CoV-2 vaccination. This receptor was obtained from a human donor who had recovered from COVID-19. This CDR3 reads CSAFLAPSYEQYF. The CDR3 DNA sequence: TGCAGTGCTTTCTTGGCCCCGTCTTACGAGCAGTACTTC.